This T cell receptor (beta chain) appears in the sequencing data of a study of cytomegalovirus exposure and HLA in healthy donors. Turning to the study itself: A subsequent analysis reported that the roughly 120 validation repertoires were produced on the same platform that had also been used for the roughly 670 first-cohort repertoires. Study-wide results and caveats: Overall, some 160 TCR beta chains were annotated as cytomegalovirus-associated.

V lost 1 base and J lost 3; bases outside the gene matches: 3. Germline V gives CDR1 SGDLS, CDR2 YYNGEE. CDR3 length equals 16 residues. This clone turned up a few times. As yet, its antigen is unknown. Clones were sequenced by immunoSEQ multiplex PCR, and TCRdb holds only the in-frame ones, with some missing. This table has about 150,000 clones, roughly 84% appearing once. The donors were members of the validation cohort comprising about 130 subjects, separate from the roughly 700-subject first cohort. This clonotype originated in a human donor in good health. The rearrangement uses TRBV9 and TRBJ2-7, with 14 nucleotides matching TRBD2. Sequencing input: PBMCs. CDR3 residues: CASSVSGTSGSYEQYF. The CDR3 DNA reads TGTGCCAGCAGCGTATCCGGGACTAGCGGGAGCTACGAGCAGTACTTC.